This TCR beta chain is from a study of tumor-infiltrating lymphocytes in primary liver carcinoma (dated by TCRdb to 2016 to 2017). For the study in its entirety: Five patients with histopathologically diagnosed primary liver carcinoma underwent surgical resection in China between late 2015 and 2016. The five patients, three men and two women aged 30 to 69 years, had hepatocellular carcinoma (four) or combined HCC and intrahepatic cholangiocarcinoma (one). The five patients had tumors of stage T1-T3 N0M0, with maximum diameters ranging from 4.2 to 10 cm. Each sample produced about 3.65 to 7.5 million productive TCRbeta reads, and read depth showed no significant difference between tissue types. Across five regions of each liver tumor, along with adjacent normal tissue and blood, the study brought together TCRbeta repertoire sequencing, expression microarrays and whole-exome sequencing. A total of 35 specimens from 5 patients, comprising some 25 tumor regions, 5 adjacent noncancerous liver tissues and 5 peripheral blood samples, were covered by TCRbeta repertoire sequencing. Reproducibility between technical replicate repertoires was high, with correlation coefficients above 0.95 and mean shared-clone rates around 0.88.

TCRbeta-specific cDNA was reverse-transcribed from approximately 460 ng total RNA using a constant-region primer and ProtoScript II reverse transcriptase. Construction of the TCRbeta libraries relied on three nested rounds of multiplex PCR, following a slightly modified ARM-PCR procedure. Multiplex TRBV1-TRBV30 forward primers and a Cbeta reverse primer were used in the first two PCR rounds, each of which was run for 10 to 11 cycles. Sample barcodes and Illumina adapters were added in a final 25-cycle PCR using Deep VentR polymerase. Before sequencing, amplicons of 200-500 bp were purified from gel using a QIAquick gel extraction kit. The TCRbeta amplicons were sequenced with 250-bp paired-end reads on an Illumina HiSeq 2500. Processing in the source paper ran as follows. Reads were quality-trimmed with Trimmomatic v0.33, and paired reads were merged with FLASH v1.2.11 to recover full CDR3 sequences. V, D and J germline segments were assigned to the rearranged TCRbeta sequences using MiGEC v1.2.1b. Clonotype statistics and Shannon-Wiener diversity indices were calculated with VDJtools v1.0.0. To cut down on sampling bias, every analysis after diversity analysis relied on just the 250 most abundant clonotypes from each sample. The public reads were quality trimmed at Q25 with fastp and then assembled into clones with MiXCR by TCRdb, keeping productive beta chains. Every entry covers one CDR3 protein and lists the most common genes and DNA from its rows. The V and J calls were not made by the authors but by TCRdb's processing. For this sample there are roughly 330,000 distinct CDR3 sequences; about two thirds appear just once. The ten largest clonotypes hold under 8% of the sample.

Blood RNA was extracted from unsorted whole blood with TRIzol reagent; germline DNA came from the DNeasy Blood & Tissue kit. At the time of sampling, the patients had chronic HBV infection and had not received any treatment. Before surgery, approximately 3.8 milliliters of peripheral blood were drawn into K2EDTA tubes. According to the germline V gene, CDR1 reads SGHAT and CDR2 reads FQNNGV. Trimming at the junction amounts to 1 base on V and 7 bases on J, and the germline ends lie 17 bases apart. The CDR3 covers 17 residues, taking in both the cysteine and the phenylalanine. CDR3 DNA only is kept here, 51 bases in frame from base 1. Results the study describes overall, beyond this receptor: With just four or five patients in the study, the authors point out that the findings should be validated in a larger study. Since the samples were bulk and unsorted, there was no way to compare CD4+ and CD8+ T cell repertoires. Repertoire overlap was found to be higher between tumor regions (mean approximately 35%) than between tumor-adjacent (around 17%) or tumor-blood (about 15%) pairs, consistent with antigen-driven expansion. A significantly larger repertoire fraction was made up by the top 250 clones in tumors than in blood (p = 0.039). Only the TCR beta chain was sequenced, so true repertoire diversity is likely underestimated because unpaired alpha chains were not captured.

This clonotype was picked up many times. Its antigen is unknown. No much larger clone exists at a distance of one base, and base qualities are not known. The clonotype originates from a man aged 35-49 years with primary liver carcinoma and hepatitis B virus infection. The sequenced material came from peripheral blood. The sequence links TRBV11-2 to TRBJ1-6, with the D segment identity uncertain. The CDR3 protein: CASSLAGRQELNSPLHF. At the DNA level, the sequence is TGTGCCAGCAGCTTAGCCGGACGGCAGGAGTTGAATTCACCCCTCCACTTT.